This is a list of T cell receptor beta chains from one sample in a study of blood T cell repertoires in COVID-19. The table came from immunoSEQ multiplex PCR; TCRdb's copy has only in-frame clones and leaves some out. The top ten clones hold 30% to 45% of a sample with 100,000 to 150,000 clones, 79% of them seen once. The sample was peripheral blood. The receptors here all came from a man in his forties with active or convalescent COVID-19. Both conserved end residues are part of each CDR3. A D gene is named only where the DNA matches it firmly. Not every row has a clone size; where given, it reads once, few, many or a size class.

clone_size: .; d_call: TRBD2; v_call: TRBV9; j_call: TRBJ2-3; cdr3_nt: TGTGCCAGCAGCGCCCGCGAGGGTGCGGGGGGAGATACGCAGTATTTT; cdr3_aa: CASSAREGAGGDTQYF
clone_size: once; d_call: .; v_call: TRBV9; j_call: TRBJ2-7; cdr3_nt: TGTGCCAGCAGCTCACTCGAGGGTCAAAACGAGCAGTACTTC; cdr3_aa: CASSSLEGQNEQYF
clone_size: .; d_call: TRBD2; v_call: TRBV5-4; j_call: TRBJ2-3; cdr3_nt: TGTGCCAGCAGCTTTCCGGGACTAGCGGGGATTAGCACAGATACGCAGTATTTT; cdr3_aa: CASSFPGLAGISTDTQYF
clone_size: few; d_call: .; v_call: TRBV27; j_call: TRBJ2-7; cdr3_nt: TGTGCCAGCAGTTTAGGATGGACATCCAACGAGCAGTACTTC; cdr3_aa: CASSLGWTSNEQYF
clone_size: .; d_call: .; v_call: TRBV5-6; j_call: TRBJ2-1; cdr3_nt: TGTGCCAGCAGCTTCGAGTTGGGCGCCGATGAGCAGTTCTTC; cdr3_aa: CASSFELGADEQFF
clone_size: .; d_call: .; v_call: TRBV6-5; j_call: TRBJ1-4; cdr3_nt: TGTGCCAGCAGATCACCAGGGAATGAAAAACTGTTTTTT; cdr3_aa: CASRSPGNEKLFF
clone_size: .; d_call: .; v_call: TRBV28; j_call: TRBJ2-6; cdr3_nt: TGTGCCAGCAGCCAGTCCGCAGGGGTGGCTGGGGCCAACGTCCTGACTTTC; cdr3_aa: CASSQSAGVAGANVLTF
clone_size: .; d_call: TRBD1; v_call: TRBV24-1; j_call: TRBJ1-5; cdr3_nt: TGTGCCACCAGTGACAGGACAGGGGGATCGTCCCAGCATTTT; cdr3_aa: CATSDRTGGSSQHF
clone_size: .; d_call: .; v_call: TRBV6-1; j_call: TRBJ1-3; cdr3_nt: TGTGCCAGCAGGGAAGGGCGGACTGGAAACACCATATATTTT; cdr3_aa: CASREGRTGNTIYF
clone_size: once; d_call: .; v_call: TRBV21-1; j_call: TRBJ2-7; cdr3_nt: TGTGCCAGCAGCATTGCTGGGTCAGGGGGTACCGAGCAGTACTTC; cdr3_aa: CASSIAGSGGTEQYF
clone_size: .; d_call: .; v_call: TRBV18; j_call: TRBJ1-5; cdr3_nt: TGTGCCAGCTCACAGGACAGCCTAAGACTTAGGGCTCAGCCCCAGCATTTT; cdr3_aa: CASSQDSLRLRAQPQHF
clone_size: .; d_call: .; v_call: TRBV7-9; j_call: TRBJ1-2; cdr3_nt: TGTGCCAGCAGCCCCACCCTCCTGTGGCAGGAGGACTATGGCTACACCTTC; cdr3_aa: CASSPTLLWQEDYGYTF
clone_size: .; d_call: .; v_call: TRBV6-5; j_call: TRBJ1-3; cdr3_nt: TGTGCCAGCAGATCCCCGTCTGGAAACACCATATATTTT; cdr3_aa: CASRSPSGNTIYF
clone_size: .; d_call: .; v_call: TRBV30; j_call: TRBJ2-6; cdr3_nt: TGTGCCTTGTCGACAGTACACTCTGGGGCCAACGTCCTGACTTTC; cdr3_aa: CALSTVHSGANVLTF
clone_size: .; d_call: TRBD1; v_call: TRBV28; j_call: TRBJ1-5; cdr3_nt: TGTGCCAGCAGTTTAGGACAGGGGAGGAGCAATCAGCCCCAGCATTTT; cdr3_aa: CASSLGQGRSNQPQHF
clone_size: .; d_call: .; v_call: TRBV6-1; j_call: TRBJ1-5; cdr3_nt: TGTGCCAGCAGTGAAGCCTCAGGGTCCGGTCAGCCCCAGCATTTT; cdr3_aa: CASSEASGSGQPQHF
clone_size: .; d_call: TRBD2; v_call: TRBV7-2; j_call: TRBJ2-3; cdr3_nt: TGTGCCAGCAGCTTAGTTAGCGGGGGGACCCGAGGGACAGATACGCAGTATTTT; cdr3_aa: CASSLVSGGTRGTDTQYF
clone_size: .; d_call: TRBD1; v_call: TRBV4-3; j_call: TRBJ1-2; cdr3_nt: TGCGCCAGCAGCCAAGAGCAGGGGGGTGGCTATGGCTACACCTTC; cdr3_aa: CASSQEQGGGYGYTF
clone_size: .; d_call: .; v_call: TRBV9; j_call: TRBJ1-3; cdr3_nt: TGTGCCAGCAGCGTAGCTACTGCTACTGCCACAGGGACGGTCTCTGGAAACACCATATATTTT; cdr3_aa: CASSVATATATGTVSGNTIYF
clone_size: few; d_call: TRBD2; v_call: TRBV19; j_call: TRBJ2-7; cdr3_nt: TGTGCCAGTAGTATATGGTTAGCGGGAGACGAGCAGTACTTC; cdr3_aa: CASSIWLAGDEQYF
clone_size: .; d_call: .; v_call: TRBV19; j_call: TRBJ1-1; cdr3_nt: TGTGCCAGTACTCAAAGGGGGGGGCTGGATGAAGCTTTCTTT; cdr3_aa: CASTQRGGLDEAFF
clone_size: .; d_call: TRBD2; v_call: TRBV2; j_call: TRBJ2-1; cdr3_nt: TGTGCCAGCACTGGGGGAGGGCCTGGTTACAATGAGCAGTTCTTC; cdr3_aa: CASTGGGPGYNEQFF
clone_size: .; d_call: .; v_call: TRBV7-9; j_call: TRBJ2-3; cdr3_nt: TGTGCCAGCAGCTCCCAGGACTATACGCAGTATTTT; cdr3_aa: CASSSQDYTQYF
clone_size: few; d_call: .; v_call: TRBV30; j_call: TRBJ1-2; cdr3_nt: TGTGCCTGGAGCCCAGAGGGCAGCTATGGCTACACCTTC; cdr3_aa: CAWSPEGSYGYTF